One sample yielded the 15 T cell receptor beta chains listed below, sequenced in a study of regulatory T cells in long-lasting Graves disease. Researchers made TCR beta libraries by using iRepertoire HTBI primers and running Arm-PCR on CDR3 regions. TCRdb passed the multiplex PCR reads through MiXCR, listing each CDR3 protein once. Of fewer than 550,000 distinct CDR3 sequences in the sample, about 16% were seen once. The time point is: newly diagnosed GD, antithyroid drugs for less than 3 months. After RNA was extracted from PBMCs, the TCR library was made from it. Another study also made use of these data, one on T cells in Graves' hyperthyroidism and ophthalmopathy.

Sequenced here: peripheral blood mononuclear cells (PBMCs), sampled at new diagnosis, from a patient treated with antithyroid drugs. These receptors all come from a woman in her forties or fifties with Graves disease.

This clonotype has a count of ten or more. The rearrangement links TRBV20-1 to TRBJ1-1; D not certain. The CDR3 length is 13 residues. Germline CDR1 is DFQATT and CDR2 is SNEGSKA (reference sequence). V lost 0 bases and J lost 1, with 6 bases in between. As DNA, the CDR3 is TGCAGTGCTAGAGACAGGCGGAACACTGAAGCTTTCTTT. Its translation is CSARDRRNTEAFF.

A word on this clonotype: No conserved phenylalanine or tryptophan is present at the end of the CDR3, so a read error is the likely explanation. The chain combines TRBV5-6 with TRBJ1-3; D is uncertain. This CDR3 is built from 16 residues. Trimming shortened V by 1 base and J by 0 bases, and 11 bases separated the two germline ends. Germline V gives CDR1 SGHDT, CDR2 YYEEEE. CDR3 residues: CASSLYGSSSGNTIYL. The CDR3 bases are TGTGCCAGCAGCTTGTACGGCTCGAGCTCTGGAAACACCATATATTTG.

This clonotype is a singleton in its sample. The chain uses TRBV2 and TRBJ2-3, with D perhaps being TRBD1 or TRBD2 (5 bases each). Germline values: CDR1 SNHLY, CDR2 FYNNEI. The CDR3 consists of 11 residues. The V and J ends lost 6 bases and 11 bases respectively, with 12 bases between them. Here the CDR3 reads CASRQAGMQYF. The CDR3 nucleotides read TGTGCCAGCAGACAGGCGGGCATGCAGTATTTT.

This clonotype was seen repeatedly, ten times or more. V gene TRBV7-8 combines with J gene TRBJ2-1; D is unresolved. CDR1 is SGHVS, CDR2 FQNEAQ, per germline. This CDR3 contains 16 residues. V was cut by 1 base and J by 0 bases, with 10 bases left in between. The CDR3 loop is CASSLVPLGSYNEQFF. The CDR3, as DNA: TGTGCCAGCAGCTTAGTCCCTCTGGGCTCCTACAATGAGCAGTTCTTC. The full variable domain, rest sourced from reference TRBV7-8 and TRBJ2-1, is GAGVSQSPRYKVAKRGQDVALRCDPISGHVSLFWYQQALGQGPEFLTYFQNEAQLDKSGLPSDRFFAERPEGSVSTLKIQRTQQEDSAVYLCASSLVPLGSYNEQFFGPGTRLTVL.

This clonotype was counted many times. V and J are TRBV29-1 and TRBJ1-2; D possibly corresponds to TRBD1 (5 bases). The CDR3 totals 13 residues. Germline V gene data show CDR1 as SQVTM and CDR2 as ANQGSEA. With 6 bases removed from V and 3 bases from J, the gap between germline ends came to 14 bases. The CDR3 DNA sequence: TGCAGCGTCCAGTTCTCGGGGGACTATGGCTACACCTTC. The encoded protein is CSVQFSGDYGYTF.

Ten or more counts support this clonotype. In DNA, the CDR3 is TGTGCTAGTGGCTATAAGGAATTTCGGAAGAACATTCAGTACTTC. It translates to CASGYKEFRKNIQYF. This chain links TRBV12-5 with TRBJ2-4; D is unresolved. CDR1 LGHNT and CDR2 FRNRAP come from the germline V gene. This CDR3 has 15 amino acids. Trimming shortened V by 6 bases and J by 7 bases, and 19 bases separated the two germline ends.

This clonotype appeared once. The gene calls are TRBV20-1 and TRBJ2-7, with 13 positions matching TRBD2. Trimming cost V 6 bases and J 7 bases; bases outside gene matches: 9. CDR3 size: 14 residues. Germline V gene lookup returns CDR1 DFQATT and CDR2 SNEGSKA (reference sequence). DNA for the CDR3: TGCAGTGCAACCGGGACTAGCGGGGTAGGGGAGCAGTACTTC. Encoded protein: CSATGTSGVGEQYF.

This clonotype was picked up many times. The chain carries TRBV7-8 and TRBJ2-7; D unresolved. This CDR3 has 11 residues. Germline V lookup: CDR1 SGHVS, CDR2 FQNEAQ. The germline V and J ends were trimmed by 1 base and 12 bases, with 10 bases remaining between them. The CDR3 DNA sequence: TGTGCCAGCAGCTTAGGGTCAGGTCCGTACTTC. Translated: CASSLGSGPYF.

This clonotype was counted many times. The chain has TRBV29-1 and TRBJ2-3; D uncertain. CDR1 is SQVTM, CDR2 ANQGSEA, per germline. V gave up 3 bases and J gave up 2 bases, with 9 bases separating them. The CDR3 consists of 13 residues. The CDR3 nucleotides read TGCAGCGTTGATGCTCCAGCCACAGATACGCAGTATTTT. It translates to CSVDAPATDTQYF.

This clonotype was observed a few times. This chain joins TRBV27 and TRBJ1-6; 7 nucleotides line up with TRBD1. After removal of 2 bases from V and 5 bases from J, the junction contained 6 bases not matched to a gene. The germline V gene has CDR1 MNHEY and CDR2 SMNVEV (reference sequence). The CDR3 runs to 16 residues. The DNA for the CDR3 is TGTGCCAGCAGTTTAAGGGGGCGCTGGGATAATTCACCCCTCCACTTT. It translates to CASSLRGRWDNSPLHF.

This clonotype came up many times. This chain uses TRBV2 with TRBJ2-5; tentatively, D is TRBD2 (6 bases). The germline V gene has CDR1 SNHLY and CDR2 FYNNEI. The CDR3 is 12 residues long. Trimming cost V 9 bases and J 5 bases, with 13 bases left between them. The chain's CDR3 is CARASGGETQYF. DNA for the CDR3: TGTGCCAGGGCGTCTGGGGGGGAGACCCAGTACTTC.

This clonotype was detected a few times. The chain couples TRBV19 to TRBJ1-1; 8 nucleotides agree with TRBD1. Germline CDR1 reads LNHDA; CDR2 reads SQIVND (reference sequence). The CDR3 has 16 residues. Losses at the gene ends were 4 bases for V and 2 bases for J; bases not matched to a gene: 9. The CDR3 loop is CASSTTGGILNTEAFF. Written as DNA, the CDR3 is TGTGCCAGTAGTACTACAGGGGGAATCCTTAACACTGAAGCTTTCTTT.

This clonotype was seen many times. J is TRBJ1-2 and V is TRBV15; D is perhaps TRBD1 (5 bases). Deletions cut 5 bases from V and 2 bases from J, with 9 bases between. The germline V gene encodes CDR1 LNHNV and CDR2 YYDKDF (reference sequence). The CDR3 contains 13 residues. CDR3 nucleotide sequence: TGTGCCACCAGCGTACGGGACAACTATGGCTACACCTTC. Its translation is CATSVRDNYGYTF.

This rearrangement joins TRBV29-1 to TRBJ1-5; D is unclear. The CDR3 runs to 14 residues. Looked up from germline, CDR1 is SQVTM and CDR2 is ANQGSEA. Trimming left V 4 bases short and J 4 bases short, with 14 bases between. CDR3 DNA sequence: TGCAGCGTTGGTTCTGGCAGCATTAATCAGCCCCAGCATTTT. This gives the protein CSVGSGSINQPQHF.

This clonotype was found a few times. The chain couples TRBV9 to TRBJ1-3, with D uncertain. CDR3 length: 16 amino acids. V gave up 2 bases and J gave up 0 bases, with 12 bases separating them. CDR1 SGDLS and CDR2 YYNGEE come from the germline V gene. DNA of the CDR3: TGTGCCAGCAGCGTTTCACTTAGTGGCTCTGGAAACACCATATATTTT. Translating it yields CASSVSLSGSGNTIYF.